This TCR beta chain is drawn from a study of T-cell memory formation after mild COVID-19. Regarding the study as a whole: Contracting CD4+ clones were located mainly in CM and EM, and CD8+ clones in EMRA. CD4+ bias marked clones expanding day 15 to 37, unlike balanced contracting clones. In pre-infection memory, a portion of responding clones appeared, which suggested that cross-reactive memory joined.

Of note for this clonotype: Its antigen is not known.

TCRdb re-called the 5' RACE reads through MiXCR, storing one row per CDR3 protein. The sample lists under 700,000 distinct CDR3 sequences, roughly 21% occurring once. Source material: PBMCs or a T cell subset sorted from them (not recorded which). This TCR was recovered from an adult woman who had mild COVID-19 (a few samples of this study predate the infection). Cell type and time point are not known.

CDR3 in DNA: TGTGCCAGCAGCCAGTGGGGGGGGCTAGCGGGAGGTAACGAGCAGTACTTC. It yields the protein CASSQWGGLAGGNEQYF. This chain links TRBV7-2 with TRBJ2-7, with 11 bases that match TRBD2. The CDR3 is 17 residues long. V shed 5 bases and J 5 bases; nucleotides not matched to a gene: 14. Germline values: CDR1 SGHTA, CDR2 FQGNSA.